The rows below give T cell receptor beta chains drawn from one sample of a study of T cell responses to AZD1222 COVID-19 vaccine. Clones were read by immunoSEQ multiplex PCR, and TCRdb kept only the in-frame ones, dropping some. The repertoire holds about 100,000 clones, with roughly 90% as singletons. Source: peripheral blood, taken on day 0 of AZD1222 vaccination. These receptors came from an adult in good health. CDR3s include the opening cysteine and the closing phenylalanine or tryptophan. The order of the fields is J gene, V gene, CDR3 length, clone size, D gene, CDR3 protein, CDR3 DNA. The D gene is left open where the match is weak. A clone size is listed for some rows: how often the clone was seen (once, few, many), or a class if it is expanded.

>TRBJ2-4|TRBV2|16|once|TRBD1
CASRGQGLGDPNIQYF
TGTGCCAGCAGGGGACAGGGGTTGGGCGACCCGAACATTCAGTACTTC
>TRBJ2-3|TRBV5-1|16|NA|TRBD2
CASSLEGGPGTDTQYF
TGCGCCAGCAGCTTAGAGGGAGGGCCCGGCACAGATACGCAGTATTTT
>TRBJ1-6|TRBV3-1/TRBV3-2|15|NA|NA
CASSPTVSYNSPLHF
TGTGCCAGCAGCCCCACCGTAAGCTATAATTCACCCCTCCACTTT
>TRBJ1-2|TRBV18|14|NA|NA
CASSPPGEYYGYTF
TGTGCCAGCTCACCACCCGGCGAGTACTATGGCTACACCTTC
>TRBJ2-5|TRBV6-5|15|NA|TRBD1
CASSKQTGVLETQYF
TGTGCCAGCAGTAAACAAACAGGGGTGTTAGAGACCCAGTACTTC
>TRBJ2-3|TRBV5-1|16|NA|TRBD2
CASSATSGGTRDTQYF
TGCGCCAGCAGCGCAACTAGCGGGGGCACGAGAGATACGCAGTATTTT
>TRBJ1-2|TRBV6-4|14|NA|NA
CASSDSWGKGGYTF
TGTGCCAGCAGTGACTCGTGGGGGAAGGGTGGCTACACCTTC
>TRBJ1-2|TRBV2|13|NA|TRBD1
CASSDGQGRGYTF
TGTGCCAGCAGTGACGGACAGGGCCGTGGCTACACCTTC
>TRBJ2-1|TRBV27|13|NA|NA
CASSPSFGNEQFF
TGTGCCAGCAGTCCCTCATTTGGCAATGAGCAGTTCTTC
>TRBJ1-1|TRBV7-8|18|NA|TRBD1
CASSLVGGQGRWGTEAFF
TGTGCCAGCAGCTTAGTGGGCGGACAGGGTAGGTGGGGCACTGAAGCTTTCTTT
>TRBJ2-3|TRBV27|14|NA|NA
CASSPGEVTNTQYF
TGTGCCAGCAGTCCGGGGGAGGTGACGAATACGCAGTATTTT
>TRBJ1-1|TRBV29-1|12|few|NA
CSADILNTEAFF
TGCAGCGCCGACATTTTGAACACTGAAGCTTTCTTT
>TRBJ2-7|TRBV18|14|NA|NA
CASSPQGLGYEQYF
TGTGCCAGCTCACCCCAGGGACTCGGCTACGAGCAGTACTTC
>TRBJ1-6|TRBV30|14|NA|NA
CAWGGLGGRSPLHF
TGTGCCTGGGGTGGGCTAGGGGGACGGTCACCCCTCCACTTT
>TRBJ2-7|TRBV12-3/TRBV12-4|12|NA|NA
CASSLGAYEQYF
TGTGCCAGCAGTTTAGGGGCGTACGAGCAGTACTTC
>TRBJ1-2|TRBV7-9|11|once|NA
CASSLFGEATF
TGTGCCAGCAGCTTATTCGGGGAGGCCACCTTC
>TRBJ1-1|TRBV14|13|once|NA
CASSLDHNTEAFF
TGTGCCAGCAGCCTCGACCATAACACTGAAGCTTTCTTT
>TRBJ2-7|TRBV7-9|16|once|NA
CASSPDNMAILYEQYF
TGTGCCAGCAGCCCTGACAACATGGCTATCCTCTACGAGCAGTACTTC
>TRBJ1-2|TRBV5-6|17|NA|NA
CASSPREGWVVDYGYTF
TGTGCCAGCAGCCCTAGGGAGGGCTGGGTAGTGGACTATGGCTACACCTTC
>TRBJ2-7|TRBV6-6|19|NA|TRBD2
CASSYSASGSSQGAYEQYF
TGTGCCAGCAGCTACTCGGCTAGCGGGAGTAGTCAAGGGGCCTACGAGCAGTACTTC
>TRBJ2-3|TRBV10-1|15|NA|TRBD2
CASSSILAGTDTQYF
TGCGCCAGCTCGAGCATACTAGCGGGGACAGATACGCAGTATTTT
>TRBJ2-2|TRBV29-1|13|NA|NA
CSVLSIGAGELFF
TGCAGCGTTTTATCTATTGGCGCCGGGGAGCTGTTTTTT
>TRBJ2-1|TRBV18|14|once|NA
CASRQGQTNNEQFF
TGTGCCAGCCGGCAAGGCCAGACCAACAATGAGCAGTTCTTC
>TRBJ2-6|TRBV15|16|few|NA
CATSDRQGSGANVLTF
TGTGCCACCAGCGACCGTCAGGGCTCTGGGGCCAACGTCCTGACTTTC
>TRBJ1-1|TRBV5-1|15|NA|TRBD1
CASSLRQGARAEAFF
TGCGCCAGCAGCTTGAGACAGGGGGCGCGGGCTGAAGCTTTCTTT
>TRBJ2-7|TRBV5-4|15|NA|NA
CASSLPLSGSYEQYF
TGTGCCAGCAGTTTACCTCTGTCCGGCTCCTACGAGCAGTACTTC
>TRBJ1-1|TRBV5-4|16|NA|NA
CASSYILGGANTEAFF
TGTGCCAGCAGCTACATCTTAGGGGGAGCGAACACTGAAGCTTTCTTT
>TRBJ2-7|TRBV5-1|16|NA|NA
CASSLAGTFPGYEQYF
TGCGCCAGCAGCTTGGCTGGCACGTTCCCGGGCTACGAGCAGTACTTC
>TRBJ2-5|TRBV12-5|19|NA|TRBD1
CASGLAPSAGTGGKETQYF
TGTGCTAGTGGTTTGGCCCCATCCGCCGGGACAGGGGGAAAAGAGACCCAGTACTTC
>TRBJ2-7|TRBV6-5|15|NA|NA
CASSNRAGSSYEQYF
TGTGCCAGCAGTAACCGGGCCGGTAGCTCCTACGAGCAGTACTTC
>TRBJ1-2|TRBV30|12|once|NA
CAWTGEGYGYTF
TGTGCCTGGACAGGGGAAGGGTATGGCTACACCTTC
>TRBJ1-1|TRBV5-1|13|few|NA
CASSLEMNTEAFF
TGCGCCAGCAGCTTGGAGATGAACACTGAAGCTTTCTTT
>TRBJ1-1|TRBV19|16|NA|TRBD1
CASSIARRQGFAEAFF
TGTGCCAGTAGTATAGCCAGGAGACAGGGGTTCGCTGAAGCTTTCTTT
>TRBJ2-5|TRBV19|14|NA|TRBD1
CASSSGQEEETQYF
TGTGCCAGTAGTTCAGGACAGGAGGAAGAGACCCAGTACTTC
>TRBJ2-1|TRBV25-1|14|NA|NA
CASIGAGSYNEQFF
TGTGCCAGCATCGGGGCAGGCTCCTACAATGAGCAGTTCTTC
>TRBJ2-6|TRBV7-9|15|NA|TRBD1
CASRSRGPGANVLTF
TGTGCCAGCAGGTCCAGGGGGCCTGGGGCCAACGTCCTGACTTTC
>TRBJ2-1|TRBV6-6|16|NA|TRBD2
CASSYSGLAGDNEQFF
TGTGCCAGCAGTTACTCCGGACTAGCGGGAGACAATGAGCAGTTCTTC
>TRBJ1-6|TRBV5-7|14|NA|NA
CASSGGDSGSPLHF
TGTGCCAGCAGCGGTGGTGACTCGGGTTCACCCCTCCACTTT
>TRBJ2-1|TRBV6-5|15|NA|TRBD2
CATRLAGGGYNEQFF
TGTGCCACCCGACTAGCGGGAGGGGGCTACAATGAGCAGTTCTTC
>TRBJ2-3|TRBV15|14|NA|NA
CATSRGRGSDTQYF
TGTGCCACCTCGAGGGGGAGGGGGTCGGATACGCAGTATTTT
>TRBJ2-3|TRBV10-1|17|NA|TRBD2
CASNPGLAGGSTDTQYF
TGCGCCAGCAATCCGGGACTAGCGGGAGGGAGCACAGATACGCAGTATTTT
>TRBJ1-1|TRBV3-1/TRBV3-2|15|few|NA
CASSPLSRRNTEAFF
TGTGCCAGCAGCCCCCTCTCCCGGCGGAACACTGAAGCTTTCTTT
>TRBJ1-1|TRBV4-1|14|NA|NA
CASSQDLRGTEAFF
TGCGCCAGCAGCCAAGATCTTAGGGGCACTGAAGCTTTCTTT
>TRBJ1-1|TRBV6-6|15|NA|TRBD1
CASWTGSSGNTEAFF
TGTGCCAGCTGGACAGGGAGTAGCGGGAACACTGAAGCTTTCTTT
>TRBJ1-1|TRBV3-1/TRBV3-2|15|once|NA
CASSQEDTKLVEAFF
TGTGCCAGCAGCCAAGAAGACACGAAACTCGTCGAAGCTTTCTTT
>TRBJ1-5|TRBV6-5|13|NA|TRBD1
CASKETGHQPQHF
TGTGCCAGCAAGGAGACAGGGCATCAGCCCCAGCATTTT
>TRBJ2-7|TRBV7-8|14|NA|NA
CASSLGAASYEQYF
TGTGCCAGCAGCTTAGGGGCGGCTTCCTACGAGCAGTACTTC
>TRBJ1-2|TRBV5-6|15|NA|NA
CASSLPGGANYGYTF
TGTGCCAGCAGCTTGCCTGGGGGAGCTAACTATGGCTACACCTTC
>TRBJ1-5|TRBV28|14|NA|TRBD1
CASNPDREDQPQHF
TGTGCCAGCAACCCGGACAGGGAAGATCAGCCCCAGCATTTT
>TRBJ2-1|TRBV6-1|11|once|NA
CASSEYREQFF
TGTGCCAGCAGTGAATATCGTGAGCAGTTCTTC
>TRBJ1-1|TRBV7-3|13|once|NA
CASSLQRNTEAFF
TGTGCCAGCAGCTTACAACGGAACACTGAAGCTTTCTTT
>TRBJ1-1|TRBV5-4|14|NA|NA
CASSPVGGETEAFF
TGTGCCAGCAGCCCAGTGGGGGGGGAGACTGAAGCTTTCTTT